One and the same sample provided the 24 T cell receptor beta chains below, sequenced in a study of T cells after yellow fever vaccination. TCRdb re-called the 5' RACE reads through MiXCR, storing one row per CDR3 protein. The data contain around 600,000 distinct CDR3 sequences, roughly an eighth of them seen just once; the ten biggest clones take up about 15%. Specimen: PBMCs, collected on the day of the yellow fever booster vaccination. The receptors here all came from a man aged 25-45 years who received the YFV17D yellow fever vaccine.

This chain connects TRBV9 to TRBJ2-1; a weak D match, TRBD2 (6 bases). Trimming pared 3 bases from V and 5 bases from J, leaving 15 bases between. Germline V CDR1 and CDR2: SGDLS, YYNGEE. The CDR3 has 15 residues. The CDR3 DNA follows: TGTGCCAGCAGCGACGGGGGAGAAGGCAACAATGAGCAGTTCTTC. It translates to CASSDGGEGNNEQFF. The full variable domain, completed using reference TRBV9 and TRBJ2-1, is DSGVTQTPKHLITATGQRVTLRCSPRSGDLSVYWYQQSLDQGLQFLIQYYNGEERAKGNILERFSAQQFPDLHSELNLSSLELGDSALYFCASSDGGEGNNEQFFGPGTRLTVL.

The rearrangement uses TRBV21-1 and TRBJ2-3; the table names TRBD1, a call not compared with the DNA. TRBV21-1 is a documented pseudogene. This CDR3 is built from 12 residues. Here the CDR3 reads CASSLRVPSQYF. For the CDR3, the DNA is TGTGCCAGCAGCCTCCGCGTCCCGTCGCAGTATTTT.

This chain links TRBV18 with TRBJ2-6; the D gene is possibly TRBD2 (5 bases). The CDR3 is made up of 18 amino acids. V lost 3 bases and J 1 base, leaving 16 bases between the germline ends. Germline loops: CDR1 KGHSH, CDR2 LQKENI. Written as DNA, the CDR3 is TGTGCCAGCTCACCGTCTACGAGGGTAGCTTCTGGGGCCAACGTCCTGACTTTC. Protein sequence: CASSPSTRVASGANVLTF.

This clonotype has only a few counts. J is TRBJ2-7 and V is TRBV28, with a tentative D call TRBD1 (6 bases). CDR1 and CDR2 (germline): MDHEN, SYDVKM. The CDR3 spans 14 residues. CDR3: CGCRGRFKFYEQYF. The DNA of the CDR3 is TGTGGTTGCAGGGGAAGATTTAAGTTCTACGAGCAGTACTTC.

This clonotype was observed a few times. The CDR3 sequence: CASSLGRWGDNEQFF. In DNA, the CDR3 is TGTGCCAGCAGCTTAGGGCGGTGGGGCGACAATGAGCAGTTCTTC. The rearrangement joins TRBV11-2 to TRBJ2-1; TRBD1 might be the D (5 bases). Trimming pared 1 base from V and 5 bases from J, leaving 12 bases between. Germline loops: CDR1 SGHAT, CDR2 FQNNGV. This CDR3 contains 15 residues. Variable domain in full (rest from reference TRBV11-2 and TRBJ2-1): EAGVAQSPRYKIIEKRQSVAFWCNPISGHATLYWYQQILGQGPKLLIQFQNNGVVDDSQLPKDRFSAERLKGVDSTLKIQPAKLEDSAVYLCASSLGRWGDNEQFFGPGTRLTVL.

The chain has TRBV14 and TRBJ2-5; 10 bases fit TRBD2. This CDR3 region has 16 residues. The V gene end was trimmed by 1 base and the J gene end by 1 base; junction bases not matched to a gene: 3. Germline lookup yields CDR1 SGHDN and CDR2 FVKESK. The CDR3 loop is CASSQVTSGPQETQYF. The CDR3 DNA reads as TGTGCCAGCAGCCAAGTGACTAGCGGGCCCCAAGAGACCCAGTACTTC.

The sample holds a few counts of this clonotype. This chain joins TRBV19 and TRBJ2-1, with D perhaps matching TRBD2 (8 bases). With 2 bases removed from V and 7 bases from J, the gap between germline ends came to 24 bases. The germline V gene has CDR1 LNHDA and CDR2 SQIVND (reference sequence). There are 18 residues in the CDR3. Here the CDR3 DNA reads TGTGCCAGTAGTATATGGACAGGTAGTATCCGCGGGGGGAATGAGCAGTTCTTC. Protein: CASSIWTGSIRGGNEQFF.

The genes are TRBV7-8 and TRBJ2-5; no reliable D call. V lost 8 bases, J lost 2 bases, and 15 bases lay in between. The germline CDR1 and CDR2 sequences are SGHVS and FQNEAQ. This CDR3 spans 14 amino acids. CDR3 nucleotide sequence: TGTGCCAGCGGTCCGGAACCACGGCAAGAGACCCAGTACTTC. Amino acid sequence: CASGPEPRQETQYF.

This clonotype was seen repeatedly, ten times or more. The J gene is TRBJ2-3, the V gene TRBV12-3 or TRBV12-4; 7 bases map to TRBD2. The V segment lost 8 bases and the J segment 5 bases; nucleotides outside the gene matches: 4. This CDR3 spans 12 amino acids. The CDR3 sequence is CASGRAGDTQYF. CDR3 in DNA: TGTGCCAGCGGGAGGGCCGGAGATACGCAGTATTTT.

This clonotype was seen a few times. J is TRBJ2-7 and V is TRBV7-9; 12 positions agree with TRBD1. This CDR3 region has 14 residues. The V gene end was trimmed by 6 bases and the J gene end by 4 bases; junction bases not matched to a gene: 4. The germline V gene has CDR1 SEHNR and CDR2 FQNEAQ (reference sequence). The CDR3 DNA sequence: TGTGCCAGCAGTGGGACAGGGGGCCGATACGAGCAGTACTTC. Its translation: CASSGTGGRYEQYF.

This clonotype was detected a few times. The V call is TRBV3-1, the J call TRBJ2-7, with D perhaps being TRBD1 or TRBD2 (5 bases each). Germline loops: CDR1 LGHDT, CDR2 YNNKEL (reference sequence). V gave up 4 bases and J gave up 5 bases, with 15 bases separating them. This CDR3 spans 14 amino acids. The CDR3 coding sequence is TGTGCCAGCAGCCTCGGGACCCCTAAGAACGAGCAGTACTTC. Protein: CASSLGTPKNEQYF.

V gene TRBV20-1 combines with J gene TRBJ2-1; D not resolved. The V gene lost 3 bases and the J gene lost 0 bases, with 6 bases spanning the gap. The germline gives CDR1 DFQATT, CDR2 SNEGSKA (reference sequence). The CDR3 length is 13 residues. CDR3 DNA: TGCAGTGCTAGTCCTAGCTCCTACAATGAGCAGTTCTTC. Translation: CSASPSSYNEQFF.

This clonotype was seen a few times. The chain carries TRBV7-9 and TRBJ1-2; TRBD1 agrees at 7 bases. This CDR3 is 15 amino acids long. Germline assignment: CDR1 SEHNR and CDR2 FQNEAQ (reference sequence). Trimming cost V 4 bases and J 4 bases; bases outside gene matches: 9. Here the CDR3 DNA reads TGTGCCAGCAGCTCAGGAACAGGGGACACCTATGGCTACACCTTC. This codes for CASSSGTGDTYGYTF.

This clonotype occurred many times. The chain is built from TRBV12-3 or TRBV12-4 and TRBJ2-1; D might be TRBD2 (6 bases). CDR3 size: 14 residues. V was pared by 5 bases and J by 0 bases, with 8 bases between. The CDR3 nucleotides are TGTGCCAGCAGTCCGGGGGTCTCCTACAATGAGCAGTTCTTC. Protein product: CASSPGVSYNEQFF.

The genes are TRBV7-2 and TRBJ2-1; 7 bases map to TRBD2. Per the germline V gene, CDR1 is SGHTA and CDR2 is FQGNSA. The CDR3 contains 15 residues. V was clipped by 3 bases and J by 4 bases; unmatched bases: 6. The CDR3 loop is CASSFQRGIYNEQFF. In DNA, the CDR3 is TGTGCCAGCAGCTTCCAGCGGGGCATTTACAATGAGCAGTTCTTC.

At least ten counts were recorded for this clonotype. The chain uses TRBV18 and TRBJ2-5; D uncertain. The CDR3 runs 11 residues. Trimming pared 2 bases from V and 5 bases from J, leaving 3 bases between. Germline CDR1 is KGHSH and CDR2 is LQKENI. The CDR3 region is CASSPAETQYF. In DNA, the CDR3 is TGTGCCAGCTCACCAGCGGAGACCCAGTACTTC.

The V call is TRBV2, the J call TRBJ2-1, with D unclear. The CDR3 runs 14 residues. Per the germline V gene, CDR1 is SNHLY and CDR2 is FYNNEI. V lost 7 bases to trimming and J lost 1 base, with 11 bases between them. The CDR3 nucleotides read TGTGCCAGCAAACCGGACGGATCCTACAATGAGCAGTTCTTC. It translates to CASKPDGSYNEQFF.

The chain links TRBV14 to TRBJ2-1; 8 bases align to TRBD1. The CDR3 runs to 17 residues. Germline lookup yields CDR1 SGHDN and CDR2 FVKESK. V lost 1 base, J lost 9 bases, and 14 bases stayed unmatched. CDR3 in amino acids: CASSQGGSSGQGLEQFF. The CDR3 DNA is TGTGCCAGCAGCCAAGGGGGGTCGTCAGGACAGGGACTTGAGCAGTTCTTC.

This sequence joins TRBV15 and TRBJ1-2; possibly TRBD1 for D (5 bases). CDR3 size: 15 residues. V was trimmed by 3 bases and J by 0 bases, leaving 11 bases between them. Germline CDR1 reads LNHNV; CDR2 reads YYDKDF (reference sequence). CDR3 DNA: TGTGCCACCAGCAGGGGCAGACAGACTAACTATGGCTACACCTTC. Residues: CATSRGRQTNYGYTF.

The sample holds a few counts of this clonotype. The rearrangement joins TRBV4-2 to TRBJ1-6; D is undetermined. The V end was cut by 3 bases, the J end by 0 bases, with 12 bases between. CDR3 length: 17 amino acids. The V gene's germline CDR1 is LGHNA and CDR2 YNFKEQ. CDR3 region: CASSHRTASSYNSPLHF. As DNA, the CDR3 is TGTGCCAGCAGCCACAGGACGGCGAGCTCCTATAATTCACCCCTCCACTTT.

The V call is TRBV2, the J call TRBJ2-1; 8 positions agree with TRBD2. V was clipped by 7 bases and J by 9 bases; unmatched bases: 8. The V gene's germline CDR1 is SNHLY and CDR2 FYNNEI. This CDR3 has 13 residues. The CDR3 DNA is TGTGCCAGCATCTCCGGGGGGGGCCGTGAGCAGTTCTTC. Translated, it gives CASISGGGREQFF.

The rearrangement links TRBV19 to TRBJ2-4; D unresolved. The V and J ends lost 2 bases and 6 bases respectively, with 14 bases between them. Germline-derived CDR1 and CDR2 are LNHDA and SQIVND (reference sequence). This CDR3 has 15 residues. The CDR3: CASSIWEGPPNIQYF. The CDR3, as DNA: TGTGCCAGTAGTATATGGGAAGGTCCCCCAAACATTCAGTACTTC.

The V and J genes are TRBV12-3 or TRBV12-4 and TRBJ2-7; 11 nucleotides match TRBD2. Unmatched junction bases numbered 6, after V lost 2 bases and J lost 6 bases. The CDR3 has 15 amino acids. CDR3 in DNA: TGTGCCAGCAGTTTAACGCTAGCGGGAGGCCTCGAGCAGTACTTC. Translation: CASSLTLAGGLEQYF.

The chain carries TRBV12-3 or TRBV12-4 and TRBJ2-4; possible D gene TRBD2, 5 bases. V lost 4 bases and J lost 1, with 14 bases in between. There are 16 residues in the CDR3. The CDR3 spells CASSSAFTGAKNIQYF. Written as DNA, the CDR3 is TGTGCCAGCAGTTCCGCTTTTACGGGGGCCAAAAACATTCAGTACTTC.